The 21 T cell receptor beta chains below all came from one sample that was sequenced in a study of shared clonotypes between healthy human individuals. This table comes from immunoSEQ multiplex PCR, and its TCRdb copy is limited to in-frame clones, with some not included. The table includes some 1.4 million clones, roughly 96% detected once. Sequencing input: naive CD4+ T cells sorted from blood. The subset: CD45RA+ positively selected. The origin of the receptors is a man younger than 45 in good health.

This rearrangement joins TRBV5-6 to TRBJ1-2; D ambiguous. This CDR3 contains 16 residues. Germline V gene sequence: CDR1 SGHDT, CDR2 YYEEEE. The V gene lost 0 bases and the J gene lost 4 bases, with 16 bases spanning the gap. The CDR3 DNA reads TGTGCCAGCAGCTTGGCACAGCTCTTCATGTCCTATGGCTACACCTTC. Translation: CASSLAQLFMSYGYTF.

The chain employs TRBV7-8 and TRBJ2-3; 10 nucleotides match TRBD2. Germline V gene data show CDR1 as SGHVS and CDR2 as FQNEAQ. CDR3 length: 16 amino acids. With 3 bases clipped from V and 4 bases from J, the junction kept 7 bases outside the gene matches. As DNA, the CDR3 is TGTGCCAGCAGCTTTAGAGCGGGAGGGCAAGCAGATACGCAGTATTTT. It codes for CASSFRAGGQADTQYF.

The chain recombines TRBV19 with TRBJ2-5; TRBD2 matches 14 bases. The CDR3 sequence is 16 residues long. The ends lost 5 bases at V and 5 bases at J; junction bases unmatched: 7. The germline V gene has CDR1 LNHDA and CDR2 SQIVND (reference sequence). The DNA for the CDR3 is TGTGCCAGTAGTGCATCGGGACTAGCGGGAGCTGAGACCCAGTACTTC. This codes for CASSASGLAGAETQYF.

This clone occurred once. The gene calls are TRBV14 and TRBJ2-3; D remains ambiguous. V lost 1 base to trimming and J lost 7 bases, with 3 bases between them. The CDR3 extends over 11 amino acids. Germline V gene data show CDR1 as SGHDN and CDR2 as FVKESK. CDR3 amino acids: CASSQVHTQYF. Here the CDR3 DNA reads TGTGCCAGCAGCCAAGTCCATACGCAGTATTTT.

The genes are TRBV29-1 and TRBJ2-1; 7 bases map to TRBD2. The CDR3 consists of 12 residues. V shed 4 bases and J 7 bases; nucleotides not matched to a gene: 4. In germline, CDR1 is SQVTM, CDR2 ANQGSEA. The CDR3 DNA is TGCAGCGTTGCACGGGAGGAGAATGAGCAGTTCTTC. This translates into CSVAREENEQFF.

This sequence joins TRBV9 and TRBJ2-7, with TRBD2 as a possible D gene (6 bases). Trimming took 0 bases from V and 0 from J, leaving 16 bases between them. CDR1 and CDR2 (germline): SGDLS, YYNGEE. The CDR3 covers 17 residues. The CDR3 DNA sequence: TGTGCCAGCAGCGTAGACCCAGCGGGTATAAGCTCCTACGAGCAGTACTTC. Its protein is CASSVDPAGISSYEQYF.

The chain employs TRBV15 and TRBJ1-1; D is perhaps TRBD1 (6 bases). The V gene lost 1 base and the J gene lost 5 bases, with 11 bases spanning the gap. The germline gives CDR1 LNHNV, CDR2 YYDKDF (reference sequence). This CDR3 spans 14 amino acids. In nucleotides, the CDR3 is TGTGCCACCAGCAGAGCCCAGGGGCGGACTGAAGCTTTCTTT. It translates to CATSRAQGRTEAFF. The whole variable domain, filled in from reference TRBV15 and TRBJ1-1, reads DAMVIQNPRYQVTQFGKPVTLSCSQTLNHNVMYWYQQKSSQAPKLLFHYYDKDFNNEADTPDNFQSRRPNTSFCFLDIRSPGLGDTAMYLCATSRAQGRTEAFFGQGTRLTVV.

The chain has TRBV23-1 and TRBJ1-4; weak D call: TRBD1 (5 bases). TRBV23-1 is designated an ORF whose function remains uncertain. CDR3 length equals 14 residues. The ends were cut back, 6 bases at V and 6 bases at J, with 14 bases in the middle. CDR3 nucleotide sequence: TGCGCCAGCAGACCGGACAAAATCGATGAAAAACTGTTTTTT. This encodes CASRPDKIDEKLFF.

The V call is TRBV7-9, the J call TRBJ1-2; D may be TRBD1 (6 bases). This CDR3 has 13 residues. CDR1 is SEHNR and CDR2 is FQNEAQ in the germline V gene (reference sequence). With 4 bases removed from V and 6 bases from J, the gap between germline ends came to 12 bases. The CDR3 here is CASSYRDRDGYTF. Here the CDR3 DNA reads TGTGCCAGCAGCTACAGGGACCGTGATGGCTACACCTTC.

CDR3 coding DNA: TGTGCCAGCAGCTCGCTAGCGGGAGTCGGTTGGATTCAGTACTTC. Protein product: CASSSLAGVGWIQYF. This chain joins TRBV13 and TRBJ2-4; 10 positions agree with TRBD2. V trimming: 4 bases; J trimming: 10 bases; junction bases outside the gene matches: 10. The CDR3 spans 15 residues. Per the germline V gene, CDR1 is PRHDT and CDR2 is FYEKMQ (reference sequence).

This clone appeared a single time. The chain employs TRBV19 and TRBJ1-1; 7 bases line up with TRBD1. V dropped 3 bases and J dropped 6; count of bases not matched to a gene: 4. CDR3 size: 13 residues. Germline CDR1 LNHDA, CDR2 SQIVND (reference sequence). The CDR3 coding sequence is TGTGCCAGTAGTATGACAGGGAGGTCTGAAGCTTTCTTT. Its protein product is CASSMTGRSEAFF.

This chain connects TRBV4-1 to TRBJ2-1, with TRBD2 identical over 13 bases. This CDR3 contains 15 residues. The germline CDR1 and CDR2 sequences are MGHRA and YSYEKL. Trimming removed 4 bases from V and 5 bases from J; junction bases left unmatched: 2. The CDR3 nucleotides are TGCGCCAGCAGCCCCGGACTAGCGGGAGACAATGAGCAGTTCTTC. The encoded protein is CASSPGLAGDNEQFF.

The rearrangement joins TRBV5-1 to TRBJ1-2; D is unresolved. The CDR3 covers 13 residues. Trimming cost V 2 bases and J 8 bases, with 13 bases left between them. Looked up from germline, CDR1 is SGHRS and CDR2 is YFSETQ. The CDR3 nucleotides are TGCGCCAGCAGCTTTTCGGGAGAGGAGGGCTACACCTTC. Translated: CASSFSGEEGYTF. Variable domain in full (rest from reference TRBV5-1 and TRBJ1-2): KAGVTQTPRYLIKTRGQQVTLSCSPISGHRSVSWYQQTPGQGLQFLFEYFSETQRNKGNFPGRFSGRQFSNSRSEMNVSTLELGDSALYLCASSFSGEEGYTFGSGTRLTVV.

The chain couples TRBV10-3 to TRBJ2-7; the match to TRBD2 covers 8 bases. The junction had 14 bases not matched to a gene; V was cut back by 9 bases and J by 7 bases. CDR3 length: 14 amino acids. The germline CDR1 and CDR2 sequences are ENHRY and SYGVKD. CDR3 protein: CAIGGSGTRGEQYF. CDR3 bases: TGTGCCATTGGAGGTAGCGGGACCCGGGGAGAGCAGTACTTC.

The chain recombines TRBV7-9 with TRBJ1-3; 10 nucleotides line up with TRBD1. Germline V lookup: CDR1 SEHNR, CDR2 FQNEAQ (reference sequence). CDR3 length equals 16 residues. Trimming cost V 5 bases and J 0 bases; bases outside gene matches: 4. Written as DNA, the CDR3 is TGTGCCAGCAGCCTCTGGACAGGGGGCTCTGGAAACACCATATATTTT. Its protein product is CASSLWTGGSGNTIYF.

The chain employs TRBV29-1 and TRBJ2-3; possibly TRBD2 for D (5 bases). The CDR3 contains 16 residues. V lost 0 bases and J 6 bases, leaving 19 bases between the germline ends. CDR1 SQVTM and CDR2 ANQGSEA come from the germline V gene. Here the CDR3 reads CSVEDTMLAIADTQYF. The DNA of the CDR3 is TGCAGCGTTGAAGATACCATGTTAGCCATAGCGGATACGCAGTATTTT.

The chain employs TRBV7-6 and TRBJ2-2; no clear D gene. Trimming shortened V by 5 bases and J by 3 bases, and 7 bases separated the two germline ends. Per the germline V gene, CDR1 is SGHVS and CDR2 is FNYEAQ. CDR3 length: 13 amino acids. This chain's CDR3 is CASSSTDTGELFF. The CDR3 DNA is TGTGCCAGCAGCAGCACGGACACCGGGGAGCTGTTTTTT.

The gene calls are TRBV4-3 and TRBJ2-1; TRBD2 agrees at 10 bases. Germline V gene lookup returns CDR1 LGHNA and CDR2 YSLEER. This CDR3 has 18 amino acids. With 1 base clipped from V and 5 bases from J, the junction kept 11 bases outside the gene matches. DNA of the CDR3: TGCGCCAGCAGCCAAGTGGGCCAGGGACTAGCGATACACAATGAGCAGTTCTTC. Its protein is CASSQVGQGLAIHNEQFF.

The rearrangement links TRBV7-9 to TRBJ1-3, with unresolved D. CDR1 and CDR2 (germline): SEHNR, FQNEAQ (reference sequence). There are 16 residues in the CDR3. V shed 3 bases and J shed 3 bases, with 15 bases lying between them. CDR3 region: CASSFPNESRGNTIYF. The CDR3 DNA is TGTGCCAGCAGCTTCCCAAACGAATCGCGTGGAAACACCATATATTTT.

This chain connects TRBV11-2 to TRBJ2-2, with 10 bases matching TRBD1. This CDR3 has 17 residues. In germline, CDR1 is SGHAT, CDR2 FQNNGV. J was trimmed by 0 bases and V by 5 bases; bases with no gene match: 6. The CDR3 nucleotides are TGTGCCAGCAGCACGCGACAGGGGGCACCGAACACCGGGGAGCTGTTTTTT. Amino acid sequence: CASSTRQGAPNTGELFF.

The chain is built from TRBV18 and TRBJ2-1; no firm D call. Trimming shortened V by 3 bases and J by 5 bases, and 14 bases separated the two germline ends. The length of the CDR3 is 15 residues. The germline gives CDR1 KGHSH, CDR2 LQKENI. The CDR3 here is CASSPNFLVDNEQFF. CDR3 nucleotide sequence: TGTGCCAGCTCACCTAACTTTTTGGTCGACAATGAGCAGTTCTTC. The full variable domain, in which reference TRBV18 and TRBJ2-1 provide the parts outside the CDR3, is NAGVMQNPRHLVRRRGQEARLRCSPMKGHSHVYWYRQLPEEGLKFMVYLQKENIIDESGMPKERFSAEFPKEGPSILRIQQVVRGDSAAYFCASSPNFLVDNEQFFGPGTRLTVL.